This passage covers 28 T cell receptor beta chains from one sample sequenced in a study of T cells in women clearing cervical HPV infection. Measured with immunoSEQ multiplex PCR; TCRdb has only the in-frame clones, and not every one. In all, the sample yields some 37,000 clones. Sequencing input: blood buffy coat. Receptor source: a woman aged 18 to 75 with a cervical HPV16 infection that either progressed to CIN3+ or cleared (not recorded which).

With respect to this clone: The germline gene is not matched at one end of the junction; a read error may be the cause. The CDR3 is cut off 3 residues early in the read; its end comes from the germline J gene. J is TRBJ1-6 and V is TRBV4-2; possibly TRBD1 for D (6 bases). CDR1 and CDR2 from the germline V gene are LGHNA and YNFKEQ. The CDR3 totals 13 residues. CDR3: CASSLGHKSPLHF. Partial CDR3 DNA: TGCGCCAGCAGCCTGGGACATAAATCACCC.

With regard to this clone: The CDR3 end is not reached by the read, which stops 3 residues before it; the germline J gene fills it in. The V gene is TRBV10-3, the J gene TRBJ1-5; 7 nucleotides line up with TRBD1. There are 13 residues in the CDR3. V shed 6 bases, J shed 7 bases, and the junction held 6 bases outside the gene matches. Germline lookup yields CDR1 ENHRY and CDR2 SYGVKD. The CDR3 loop reads CAIRTGAGQPQHF. The covered CDR3 bases are TGTGCCATCAGAACAGGGGCCGGACAGCCC.

According to its frequency, this clone is medium-sized. The read ends 3 residues shy of where the CDR3 ends; the end is completed using the germline J gene. This specimen includes other DNA sequences encoding the same CDR3. This chain joins TRBV5-1 and TRBJ2-1; 7 nucleotides align to TRBD1. The germline gives CDR1 SGHRS, CDR2 YFSETQ. CDR3 length: 14 residues. Unmatched junction bases numbered 3, after V lost 0 bases and J lost 6 bases. The CDR3 reads CASSLAAGGNEQFF. The DNA read from the CDR3 is TGCGCCAGCAGCTTGGCGGCAGGGGGCAATGAG.

As regards this clone: The CDR3 is cut off 3 residues early in the read; its end comes from the germline J gene. The rearrangement uses TRBV6-1 and TRBJ2-5, with 9 bases identical to TRBD1. J lost 4 bases, V lost 3 bases, and 9 bases had no gene match. The CDR3 is made up of 16 amino acids. CDR1 and CDR2 (germline): MNHNS, SASEGT. CDR3 sequence: CASSEQTGGGSETQYF. The covered CDR3 bases are TGTGCCAGCAGTGAGCAGACAGGGGGAGGTTCAGAGACC.

Remarks on this clone: The read terminates 3 residues before the CDR3 end, so the remaining end is supplied by the germline J gene. This chain connects TRBV4-2 to TRBJ2-5; D perhaps matches TRBD2 (7 bases). CDR3 length equals 15 residues. Trimming pared 4 bases from V and 4 bases from J, leaving 16 bases between. Germline CDR1 is LGHNA and CDR2 is YNFKEQ. CDR3 loop: CASSRDRGGVETQYF. CDR3 bases read: TGTGCCAGCAGCCGAGATAGGGGGGGGGTAGAGACC.

A remark on this clone: The missing CDR3 end, 3 residues past where the read stops, is filled in from the germline J gene. This chain connects TRBV7-2 to TRBJ1-4; D is unclear. The V end lost 4 bases, the J end lost 4 bases, and 10 bases lay between the germline ends. The CDR3 totals 14 residues. Germline-derived CDR1 and CDR2 are SGHTA and FQGNSA. Incomplete CDR3 DNA: TGTGCCAGCAGCTCTTCGGGTCATAATGAAAAA. Residues: CASSSSGHNEK. The whole CDR3 protein reads CASSSSGHNEKLFF.

As for this clone: With the read ending 3 residues before the CDR3 end, the germline J gene is used to fill in that end. The V call is TRBV6-4, the J call TRBJ2-2; 8 nucleotides line up with TRBD1. The germline V gene encodes CDR1 MRHNA and CDR2 SNTAGT. V was clipped by 6 bases and J by 0 bases; unmatched bases: 3. CDR3 length: 15 amino acids. This CDR3 reads CASSRQGSNTGELFF. The CDR3 DNA, read in part, is TGTGCCAGCAGCCGACAGGGGTCGAACACCGGGGAG.

As concerns this clone: The CDR3 end is not reached by the read, which stops 3 residues before it; the germline J gene fills it in. The chain combines TRBV7-2 with TRBJ2-5, with no clear D. There are 14 residues in the CDR3. The ends were cut back, 0 bases at V and 2 bases at J, with 7 bases in the middle. Germline V gene sequence: CDR1 SGHTA, CDR2 FQGNSA. CDR3 region: CASSLASRQETQYF. CDR3 DNA (partial): TGTGCCAGCAGCTTAGCGTCTCGGCAAGAGACC.

Concerning this clone itself: The CDR3 goes on 3 residues after the read ends, and that part is filled in from the germline J gene. The chain is built from TRBV5-1 and TRBJ1-1, with 8 bases matching TRBD1. J lost 6 bases, V lost 0 bases, and 1 base had no gene match. Germline V CDR1 and CDR2: SGHRS, YFSETQ. The CDR3 has 13 amino acids. CDR3 DNA (partial): TGCGCCAGCAGCTTGGAGGACAGGGCTGAA. Translation gives CASSLEDRAE. The complete CDR3 sequence is CASSLEDRAEAFF.

This clone counts as medium-sized by frequency. The CDR3 end is not reached by the read, which stops 3 residues before it; the germline J gene fills it in. V is TRBV29-1 and J is TRBJ1-2, with a weak D call TRBD1 (5 bases). The germline V gene has CDR1 SQVTM and CDR2 ANQGSEA. CDR3 length: 13 residues. The chain's CDR3 is CSAYTGGGPGYTF. The part of the CDR3 DNA that was read is TGCAGCGCCTACACGGGGGGGGGTCCGGGC.

Remarks on this clone: The observed sequence ends 3 residues before the CDR3 terminus, with the missing tail filled in from the germline J gene. The chain uses TRBV7-9 and TRBJ1-1; tentative D call: TRBD1 (6 bases). V was clipped by 4 bases and J by 1 base, with 13 bases between them. Per germline, CDR1 SEHNR and CDR2 FQNEAQ (reference sequence). This CDR3 spans 15 amino acids. The CDR3 region is CASSSMTGKNTEAFF. CDR3 DNA, as far as it was read: TGTGCCAGCAGCTCCATGACAGGAAAGAACACTGAA.

Concerning this clone itself: The sequence runs out 3 residues before the end of the CDR3; the remainder is reconstructed from the germline J gene. The J gene is TRBJ2-7, the V gene TRBV24-1; 7 positions agree with TRBD1. This CDR3 has 16 residues. Germline V lookup: CDR1 KGHDR, CDR2 SFDVKD. Trimming cost V 0 bases and J 1 base; bases outside gene matches: 5. CDR3 DNA (partial): TGTGCCACCAGTGATTTGGACAGGGATCCGTCCTACGAG. Translation: CATSDLDRDPSYE. The whole CDR3 is CATSDLDRDPSYEQYF.

As for this clone: The read ends 3 residues shy of where the CDR3 ends; the end is completed using the germline J gene. This rearrangement joins TRBV7-8 to TRBJ1-1; D unresolved. Per germline, CDR1 SGHVS and CDR2 FQNEAQ. The CDR3 has 15 amino acids. Trimming took off 5 bases at V and 1 base at J, with 14 bases between the two ends. The sequenced part of the CDR3 DNA is TGTGCCAGCAGCGCGGCGGGGTCGGGGAACACTGAA. It codes for CASSAAGSGNTE. The whole CDR3 sequence reads CASSAAGSGNTEAFF. Full variable domain (remainder filled in from reference TRBV7-8 and TRBJ1-1): GAGVSQSPRYKVAKRGQDVALRCDPISGHVSLFWYQQALGQGPEFLTYFQNEAQLDKSGLPSDRFFAERPEGSVSTLKIQRTQQEDSAVYLCASSAAGSGNTEAFFGQGTRLTVV.

A remark on this clone: The read terminates 3 residues before the CDR3 end, so the remaining end is supplied by the germline J gene. The chain employs TRBV2 and TRBJ1-1, with unresolved D. The CDR3 is 14 amino acids. The germline CDR1 and CDR2 sequences are SNHLY and FYNNEI. The CDR3 DNA, read in part, is TGTGCCAGCAGTGAGTGGCAGGTCCGATCTGGA. It specifies CASSEWQVRSG. The CDR3 in full is CASSEWQVRSGAFF. The variable domain in full, with the rest retrieved from reference TRBV2 and TRBJ1-1, is EPEVTQTPSHQVTQMGQEVILRCVPISNHLYFYWYRQILGQKVEFLVSFYNNEISEKSEIFDDQFSVERPDGSNFTLKIRSTKLEDSAMYFCASSEWQVRSGAFFGQGTRLTVV.

As to this clone: The read gets to within 3 residues of the CDR3 end, and the germline J gene fills in the rest. The chain combines TRBV18 with TRBJ1-2, with D uncertain. Germline loops: CDR1 KGHSH, CDR2 LQKENI. There are 14 residues in the CDR3. Here the CDR3 reads CASSRGENSYDYTF. The part of the CDR3 DNA that was read is TGTGCCAGCTCACGTGGTGAAAATTCCTACGAC.

On this clone itself: The read terminates 3 residues before the CDR3 end, so the remaining end is supplied by the germline J gene. Other DNA sequences in this sample translate to the same CDR3. This chain joins TRBV7-2 and TRBJ1-2; D might be TRBD1 (6 bases). Germline CDR1 is SGHTA and CDR2 is FQGNSA. CDR3 length equals 12 residues. The CDR3 loop is CASSLGGGGYTF. Partial CDR3 DNA: TGTGCCAGCAGCTTAGGGGGGGGCGGC.

About this clone itself: The CDR3 end falls 3 residues outside the read, so it is completed with the germline J gene. This chain uses TRBV6-2 or TRBV6-3 with TRBJ2-7, with 8 positions matching TRBD2. The CDR3 totals 17 residues. The V segment lost 0 bases and the J segment 0 bases; nucleotides outside the gene matches: 7. CDR1 and CDR2 (germline): MNHEY, SVGEGT. CDR3 amino acids: CASSYSTSASSSYEQYF. The part of the CDR3 DNA that was read is TGTGCCAGCAGTTACTCGACTAGCGCTTCCAGCTCCTACGAG.

Remarks on this clone: The sequenced fragment ends 3 residues before the CDR3 boundary, so the rest is inferred from the germline J gene. This chain uses TRBV20-1 with TRBJ2-3; the D gene is possibly TRBD2 (6 bases). The CDR3 runs 14 residues. V lost 0 bases and J lost 6, with 13 bases in between. Germline values: CDR1 DFQATT, CDR2 SNEGSKA (reference sequence). This CDR3 is CSARDWRGGDTQYF. The CDR3 DNA, read in part, is TGCAGTGCTAGAGATTGGCGGGGTGGGGATACG.

Turning to this clone: The sequence runs out 3 residues before the end of the CDR3; the remainder is reconstructed from the germline J gene. The rearrangement joins TRBV18 to TRBJ1-1; D possibly corresponds to TRBD1 (5 bases). The CDR3 has 14 residues. Germline V gene data show CDR1 as KGHSH and CDR2 as LQKENI. The covered CDR3 bases are TGTGCCAGCTCACCCCCGGGACTCCCCTACGAG. Translating gives CASSPPGLPYE. From start to end, the CDR3 is CASSPPGLPYEAFF.

Points on this clone: With the read ending 3 residues before the CDR3 end, the germline J gene is used to fill in that end. The chain employs TRBV7-2 and TRBJ1-1; D gene ambiguous. Trimming took 5 bases from V and 1 from J, leaving 8 bases between them. Germline V gives CDR1 SGHTA, CDR2 FQGNSA. This CDR3 comprises 13 residues. CDR3 DNA, as far as it was read: TGTGCCAGCAGCGCACAAGAGAACACTGAA. This translates into CASSAQENTE. The entire CDR3 sequence reads CASSAQENTEAFF.

A note on this clone: The sequenced fragment ends 3 residues before the CDR3 boundary, so the rest is inferred from the germline J gene. This chain connects TRBV5-1 to TRBJ2-1; TRBD1 matches at 7 bases. The CDR3 runs to 15 residues. Germline CDR1 reads SGHRS; CDR2 reads YFSETQ. The V and J ends lost 4 bases and 2 bases, in that order; junction bases with no gene match: 6. The covered CDR3 bases are TGCGCCAGCAGCCCAGCCGGGACAGCCTACAATGAG. It encodes CASSPAGTAYNE. The whole CDR3 reads CASSPAGTAYNEQFF.

As regards this clone: The read ends 3 residues shy of where the CDR3 ends; the end is completed using the germline J gene. This rearrangement joins TRBV5-6 to TRBJ1-2; 9 bases match TRBD1. The CDR3 runs 15 residues. J lost 4 bases, V lost 4 bases, and 8 bases had no gene match. In germline, CDR1 is SGHDT, CDR2 YYEEEE. Incomplete CDR3 DNA: TGTGCCAGCAGCGCGTGGACAGGGGCTACCTATGGC. It translates to CASSAWTGATYG. The full-length CDR3 reads as CASSAWTGATYGYTF.

To note about this clone: The missing CDR3 end, 3 residues past where the read stops, is filled in from the germline J gene. V is TRBV10-2 and J is TRBJ2-1; possible D gene TRBD2, 9 bases. Trimming took off 8 bases at V and 2 bases at J, with 25 bases between the two ends. The CDR3 sequence is 18 residues long. In germline, CDR1 is WSHSY, CDR2 SAAADI. The chain's CDR3 is CASWRGGGARGPYNEQFF. Partial CDR3 DNA: TGCGCCAGCTGGAGAGGCGGGGGGGCCAGGGGGCCCTACAATGAG.

The CDR3 region is CATRTSGRTGELFF. Incomplete CDR3 DNA: TGTGCCACCCGTACTAGCGGGAGAACCGGGGAG. The chain recombines TRBV2 with TRBJ2-2, with TRBD2 matching over 11 bases. The DNA ends 3 residues before the CDR3 does, and the rest of the CDR3 is filled in from the germline J gene. The V segment lost 10 bases and the J segment 5 bases; nucleotides outside the gene matches: 6. Germline V CDR1 and CDR2: SNHLY, FYNNEI. This CDR3 spans 14 amino acids.

As to this clone: Read data end 3 residues before the CDR3 end; the end is taken from the germline J gene. This chain connects TRBV5-1 to TRBJ2-3, with D tentatively TRBD2 (6 bases). The CDR3 contains 12 residues. Germline-derived CDR1 and CDR2 are SGHRS and YFSETQ. V shed 7 bases and J shed 2 bases, with 8 bases lying between them. Partial CDR3 DNA: TGCGCCAGCGGGGGGTACACAGATACG. This gives the protein CASGGYTDT. The whole CDR3 sequence reads CASGGYTDTQYF.

In regard to this clone: The CDR3 end lies 3 residues beyond the end of the read and is filled in from the germline J gene. The rearrangement links TRBV4-1 to TRBJ1-2; 7 bases align to TRBD1. Germline values: CDR1 MGHRA, CDR2 YSYEKL. Germline trimming cut 0 bases from V and 4 bases from J; bases unmatched to any gene: 11. The CDR3 is made up of 17 amino acids. Partial CDR3 DNA: TGCGCCAGCAGCCAAGATCTTTCCCCCAGGGGGGTCTATGGC. Its translation: CASSQDLSPRGVYG. The entire CDR3 sequence reads CASSQDLSPRGVYGYTF.

Details on this clone: An end of the junction differs from the germline gene, which may be a read error. The sequence runs out 3 residues before the end of the CDR3; the remainder is reconstructed from the germline J gene. The J gene is TRBJ2-3, the V gene TRBV4-2, with TRBD2 matching 9 bases. The CDR3 extends over 14 amino acids. The germline gives CDR1 LGHNA, CDR2 YNFKEQ. The CDR3 loop is CASSPLAGSDTQYF. The CDR3 DNA, read in part, is TGCGCCAGCAGCCCCCTAGCGGGATCAGATACG.

Regarding this clone: The read halts 3 residues ahead of the CDR3 end, with the missing end drawn from the germline J gene. The genes are TRBV9 and TRBJ1-2; the match to TRBD1 covers 8 bases. Germline-derived CDR1 and CDR2 are SGDLS and YYNGEE. The CDR3 spans 15 residues. The V and J ends lost 0 bases and 5 bases, in that order; junction bases with no gene match: 6. The sequenced part of the CDR3 DNA is TGTGCCAGCAGCGTAGCCGAAGACAGGGGATATGGC. Translating gives CASSVAEDRGYG. The full CDR3 protein is CASSVAEDRGYGYTF.